These 25 T cell receptor beta chains originate from one sample sequenced in a study of OX40 agonist ivuxolimab in advanced cancers. TCRdb's table, derived via immunoSEQ multiplex PCR, lists solely in-frame clones and lacks some. The sample has some 86,000 clones; approximately 91% are singletons. The material sequenced was CD4+ or CD8+ T cells sorted from blood, taken in a trial of the OX40 agonist ivuxolimab. The receptor set was obtained from an adult with an advanced solid tumor such as melanoma, head and neck, liver or kidney cancer.

The chain couples TRBV18 to TRBJ1-2, with TRBD1 identical over 9 bases. Trimming removed 2 bases from V and 7 bases from J; junction bases left unmatched: 8. This CDR3 has 15 residues. Germline V CDR1 and CDR2: KGHSH, LQKENI. The CDR3 DNA sequence: TGTGCCAGCTCACCAGGATCGACAGGGGGAGGTGGCTACACCTTC. This gives the protein CASSPGSTGGGGYTF.

The chain joins TRBV9 to TRBJ1-1, with D possibly matching TRBD1 (6 bases). The CDR3 totals 13 residues. Germline V gene lookup returns CDR1 SGDLS and CDR2 YYNGEE. V lost 3 bases and J 4 bases, leaving 10 bases between the germline ends. The CDR3 nucleotides read TGTGCCAGCAGCGACAGGGAGGGCACTGAAGCTTTCTTT. Its translation is CASSDREGTEAFF.

The chain joins TRBV9 to TRBJ2-7; D possibly corresponds to TRBD2 (6 bases). V dropped 3 bases and J dropped 3 bases, with 13 bases sitting between them. Per the germline V gene, CDR1 is SGDLS and CDR2 is YYNGEE. The CDR3 contains 14 residues. This CDR3 is CASSAASGGYEQYF. Here the CDR3 DNA reads TGTGCCAGCAGCGCTGCTTCCGGGGGCTACGAGCAGTACTTC.

J is TRBJ2-5 and V is TRBV15, with D hard to call. Per germline, CDR1 LNHNV and CDR2 YYDKDF (reference sequence). This CDR3 is 12 amino acids long. The V gene lost 3 bases and the J gene lost 5 bases, with 7 bases spanning the gap. CDR3 bases: TGTGCCACCAGCAGCGCGGCGGAGACCCAGTACTTC. It specifies CATSSAAETQYF.

The chain couples TRBV5-1 to TRBJ1-3; 7 bases line up with TRBD1. This CDR3 comprises 16 residues. CDR1 and CDR2 (germline): SGHRS, YFSETQ. V shed 0 bases, J shed 0 bases, and the junction held 3 bases outside the gene matches. CDR3 in DNA: TGCGCCAGCAGCTTGGAGGGACAGAGCTCTGGAAACACCATATATTTT. It encodes CASSLEGQSSGNTIYF. The whole variable domain, remainder taken from reference TRBV5-1 and TRBJ1-3, is KAGVTQTPRYLIKTRGQQVTLSCSPISGHRSVSWYQQTPGQGLQFLFEYFSETQRNKGNFPGRFSGRQFSNSRSEMNVSTLELGDSALYLCASSLEGQSSGNTIYFGEGSWLTVV.

The chain recombines TRBV7-2 with TRBJ1-3; D gene uncertain. This CDR3 has 16 residues. Germline CDR1 reads SGHTA; CDR2 reads FQGNSA. V was pared by 1 base and J by 0 bases, with 10 bases between. The CDR3 DNA reads TGTGCCAGCAGCTTAGTGGGCGGGAGCTCTGGAAACACCATATATTTT. This sequence encodes CASSLVGGSSGNTIYF.

This chain links TRBV28 with TRBJ1-2, with 8 bases matching TRBD1. The CDR3 sequence is 15 residues long. Germline V CDR1 and CDR2: MDHEN, SYDVKM. V was pared by 5 bases and J by 4 bases, with 9 bases of the junction left unmatched. CDR3: CASSPQDRESYGYTF. The CDR3 DNA reads as TGTGCCAGCAGTCCCCAGGACAGGGAAAGCTATGGCTACACCTTC.

V gene TRBV7-9 combines with J gene TRBJ1-2, with D hard to call. V was shortened by 5 bases and J by 6 bases, with 13 bases between the two germline ends. The CDR3 sequence is 13 residues long. Germline CDR1 is SEHNR and CDR2 is FQNEAQ (reference sequence). The CDR3 region has the DNA TGTGCCAGCAGCCACCGGACTCTGGATGGCTACACCTTC. This gives the protein CASSHRTLDGYTF.

Here the CDR3 DNA reads TGTGCCGTAGGGATACAGGGGGCAGATACGCAGTATTTT. It is translated as CAVGIQGADTQYF. The chain carries TRBV19 and TRBJ2-3, with TRBD1 matching 8 bases. The CDR3 is 13 residues long. Germline trimming cut 11 bases from V and 4 bases from J; bases unmatched to any gene: 8. Germline V gives CDR1 LNHDA, CDR2 SQIVND (reference sequence).

J is TRBJ1-5 and V is TRBV19; the match to TRBD1 covers 7 bases. This CDR3 contains 15 residues. The germline CDR1 and CDR2 sequences are LNHDA and SQIVND (reference sequence). V was pared by 10 bases and J by 5 bases, with 14 bases of the junction left unmatched. The CDR3 protein is CATQRASTGYQPQHF. The CDR3 coding sequence is TGTGCCACCCAAAGGGCCTCGACAGGGTATCAGCCCCAGCATTTT.

The gene calls are TRBV6-5 and TRBJ2-1, with 10 bases that match TRBD1. Germline V gene lookup returns CDR1 MNHEY and CDR2 SVGAGI. After removal of 6 bases from V and 2 bases from J, the junction contained 4 bases not matched to a gene. The CDR3 loop spans 15 amino acids. The CDR3, as DNA: TGTGCCAGCAGAGCGACAGGGGGCGCCTACAATGAGCAGTTCTTC. Its translation: CASRATGGAYNEQFF.

The V gene is TRBV18, the J gene TRBJ2-5; D perhaps matches TRBD1 (5 bases). Trimming pared 0 bases from V and 5 bases from J, leaving 7 bases between. Germline V gene sequence: CDR1 KGHSH, CDR2 LQKENI. The CDR3 runs 13 residues. In DNA form, the CDR3 reads TGTGCCAGCTCACCACCCTCAGGGGAGACCCAGTACTTC. Encoded protein: CASSPPSGETQYF.

Only one count was recorded for this clone. The chain employs TRBV5-1 and TRBJ2-3; tentative D call: TRBD1 (5 bases). The CDR3 contains 15 residues. The V gene lost 0 bases and the J gene lost 0 bases, with 8 bases spanning the gap. CDR1 is SGHRS, CDR2 YFSETQ, per germline. CDR3 nucleotides: TGCGCCAGCAGCTTGGCTGGACATAGCACAGATACGCAGTATTTT. Its translation: CASSLAGHSTDTQYF.

The chain couples TRBV18 to TRBJ2-3; TRBD1 agrees at 10 bases. V was pared by 1 base and J by 7 bases, with 5 bases of the junction left unmatched. Looked up from germline, CDR1 is KGHSH and CDR2 is LQKENI. The CDR3 runs 15 residues. CDR3 region: CASSPLGQGHHTQYF. Written as DNA, the CDR3 is TGTGCCAGCTCACCACTGGGACAGGGGCACCATACGCAGTATTTT.

CDR3 coding DNA: TGTGCCAGCAGATTTACACTCGTGGGAGATACGCAGTATTTT. It specifies CASRFTLVGDTQYF. V is TRBV6-6 and J is TRBJ2-3; D remains unclear. The V end lost 6 bases, the J end lost 5 bases, and 15 bases lay between the germline ends. The CDR3 length is 14 residues. Germline assignment: CDR1 MNHNY and CDR2 SVGAGI (reference sequence).

The rearrangement links TRBV5-6 to TRBJ2-2; D is unresolved. V dropped 1 base and J dropped 6 bases, with 7 bases sitting between them. The germline V gene has CDR1 SGHDT and CDR2 YYEEEE. The CDR3 runs 13 residues. Written as DNA, the CDR3 is TGTGCCAGCAGCTTGTCTCGGGCCGGGGAGCTGTTTTTT. Its translation is CASSLSRAGELFF.

V gene TRBV19 combines with J gene TRBJ2-6; tentative D call: TRBD1 (6 bases). CDR1 and CDR2 (germline): LNHDA, SQIVND (reference sequence). CDR3 length: 16 residues. Trimming pared 1 base from V and 1 base from J, leaving 8 bases between. Here the CDR3 DNA reads TGTGCCAGTAGTATAGGTGGACAGTCTGGGGCCAACGTCCTGACTTTC. Encoded protein: CASSIGGQSGANVLTF.

The chain carries TRBV29-1 and TRBJ2-2, with a possible D match to TRBD1 (5 bases). Per germline, CDR1 SQVTM and CDR2 ANQGSEA. This CDR3 spans 14 amino acids. V was clipped by 7 bases and J by 1 base, with 13 bases between them. The CDR3 loop is CSGRVRENTGELFF. The CDR3 DNA reads as TGCAGCGGCCGGGTCAGGGAGAACACCGGGGAGCTGTTTTTT.

V usage is TRBV29-1 and J usage is TRBJ2-2, with 12 nucleotides matching TRBD2. V lost 6 bases, J lost 5 bases, and 7 bases stayed unmatched. The length of the CDR3 is 15 residues. CDR1 and CDR2 (germline): SQVTM, ANQGSEA. The CDR3 DNA follows: TGCAGCGTACGACTAGCGGGAGCTGGGACCGGGGAGCTGTTTTTT. Translating it yields CSVRLAGAGTGELFF.

This chain uses TRBV5-5 with TRBJ2-3, with no clear D. V lost 5 bases and J 0 bases, leaving 4 bases between the germline ends. CDR1 is SGHKS, CDR2 YYEKEE, per germline (reference sequence). This CDR3 region has 12 residues. CDR3 DNA: TGTGCCAGCAGTTCAAGCACAGATACGCAGTATTTT. This gives the protein CASSSSTDTQYF. Filled out from reference TRBV5-5 and TRBJ2-3, the complete variable domain reads DAGVTQSPTHLIKTRGQQVTLRCSPISGHKSVSWYQQVLGQGPQFIFQYYEKEERGRGNFPDRFSARQFPNYSSELNVNALLLGDSALYLCASSSSTDTQYFGPGTRLTVL.

There are a few counts of this clone. This chain joins TRBV9 and TRBJ1-1; D gene unclear. This CDR3 has 14 residues. Trimming stripped 0 bases from V and 4 bases from J, with 10 bases between. CDR1 SGDLS and CDR2 YYNGEE come from the germline V gene. This CDR3 reads CASSVGYSGTEAFF. The CDR3 nucleotides read TGTGCCAGCAGCGTAGGCTACAGTGGCACTGAAGCTTTCTTT.

The rearrangement uses TRBV7-9 and TRBJ1-1, with a possible D match to TRBD1 (6 bases). The ends were cut back, 3 bases at V and 3 bases at J, with 11 bases in the middle. The germline gives CDR1 SEHNR, CDR2 FQNEAQ (reference sequence). CDR3 length: 14 residues. The CDR3 bases are TGTGCCAGCAGCTTGGGGGGCGCGGACACTGAAGCTTTCTTT. Protein sequence: CASSLGGADTEAFF.

The V gene is TRBV18, the J gene TRBJ2-1, with D perhaps TRBD2 (5 bases). The germline gives CDR1 KGHSH, CDR2 LQKENI. Deletions cut 2 bases from V and 8 bases from J, with 13 bases between. The CDR3 spans 14 residues. The CDR3 region is CASSPSGYRDEQFF. The CDR3 DNA reads TGTGCCAGCTCACCAAGCGGTTACCGCGATGAGCAGTTCTTC.

The chain combines TRBV11-2 with TRBJ2-2; D remains unclear. Germline CDR1 SGHAT, CDR2 FQNNGV. The CDR3 runs to 16 residues. V was shortened by 1 base and J by 1 base, with 10 bases between the two germline ends. In DNA form, the CDR3 reads TGTGCCAGCAGCTTAGGTTCCGGAGTGAACACCGGGGAGCTGTTTTTT. It translates to CASSLGSGVNTGELFF.

This clone has a single count. The chain is built from TRBV28 and TRBJ2-2, with D tentatively TRBD2 (6 bases). V dropped 7 bases and J dropped 5 bases, with 14 bases sitting between them. CDR1 is MDHEN, CDR2 SYDVKM, per germline. This CDR3 is built from 14 residues. The CDR3 DNA follows: TGTGCCAGCATGACGGGAGAGGTGACCGGGGAGCTGTTTTTT. Encoded protein: CASMTGEVTGELFF.